This TCR beta chain is from a study of kidney transplant recipient with SARS-CoV-2 infection. Germline V gene sequence: CDR1 SNHLY, CDR2 FYNNEI. J was trimmed by 1 base and V by 6 bases; bases with no gene match: 2. The CDR3 is 14 amino acids. TCRdb passed the reads through MiXCR, listing each CDR3 protein once. The table lists 200,000 to 250,000 distinct CDR3 sequences, 29% of them singletons. This clonotype was seen more than once but under ten times. This clonotype originated in a young adult male patient who had COVID-19 and was a kidney transplant recipient. Some T cells may be transferred from the graft donor. The genes are TRBV2 and TRBJ2-4, with TRBD1 matching 8 bases. Sequenced here: a blood sample, sampled at baseline and on roughly day 110 from a kidney transplant recipient. Here the CDR3 DNA reads TGTGCCAGCAGGAGGACAGGGGCCAAAAACATTCAGTACTTC. This encodes CASRRTGAKNIQYF.